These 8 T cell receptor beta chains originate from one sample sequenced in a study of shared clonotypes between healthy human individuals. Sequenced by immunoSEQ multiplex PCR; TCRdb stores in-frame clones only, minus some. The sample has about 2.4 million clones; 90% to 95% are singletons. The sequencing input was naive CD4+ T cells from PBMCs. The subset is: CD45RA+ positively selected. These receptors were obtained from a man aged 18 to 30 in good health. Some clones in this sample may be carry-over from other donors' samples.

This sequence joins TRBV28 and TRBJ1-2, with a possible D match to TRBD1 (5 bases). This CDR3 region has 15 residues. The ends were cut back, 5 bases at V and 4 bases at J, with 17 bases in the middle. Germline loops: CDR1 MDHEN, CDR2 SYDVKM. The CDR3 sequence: CASSLAGGLSYGYTF. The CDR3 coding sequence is TGTGCCAGCAGTCTCGCGGGGGGTTTAAGCTATGGCTACACCTTC.

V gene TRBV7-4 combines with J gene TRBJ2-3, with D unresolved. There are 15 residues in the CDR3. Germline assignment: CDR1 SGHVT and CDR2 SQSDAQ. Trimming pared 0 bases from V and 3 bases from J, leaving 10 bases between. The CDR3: CASSLALKRTDTQYF. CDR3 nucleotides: TGTGCCAGCAGCTTAGCGCTAAAAAGAACAGATACGCAGTATTTT.

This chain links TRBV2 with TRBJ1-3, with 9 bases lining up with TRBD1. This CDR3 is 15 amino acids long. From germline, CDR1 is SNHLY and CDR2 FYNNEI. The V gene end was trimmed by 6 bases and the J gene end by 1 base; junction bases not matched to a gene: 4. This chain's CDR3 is CASREQGASGNTIYF. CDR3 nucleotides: TGTGCCAGCAGGGAACAGGGGGCGTCTGGAAACACCATATATTTT.

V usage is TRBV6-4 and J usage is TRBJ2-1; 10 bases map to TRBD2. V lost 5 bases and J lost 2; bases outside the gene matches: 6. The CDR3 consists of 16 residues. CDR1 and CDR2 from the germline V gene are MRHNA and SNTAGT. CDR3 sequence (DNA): TGTGCCAGCAGTTCTAGCGGGAGTAGGACCTACAATGAGCAGTTCTTC. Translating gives CASSSSGSRTYNEQFF.

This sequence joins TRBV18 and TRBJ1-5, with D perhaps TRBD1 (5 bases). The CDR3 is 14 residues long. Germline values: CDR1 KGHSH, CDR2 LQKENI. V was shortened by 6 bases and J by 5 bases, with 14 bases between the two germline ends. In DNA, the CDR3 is TGTGCCAGCTCGCCTGACGGAGGGGATCAGCCCCAGCATTTT. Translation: CASSPDGGDQPQHF. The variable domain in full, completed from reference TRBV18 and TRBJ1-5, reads NAGVMQNPRHLVRRRGQEARLRCSPMKGHSHVYWYRQLPEEGLKFMVYLQKENIIDESGMPKERFSAEFPKEGPSILRIQQVVRGDSAAYFCASSPDGGDQPQHFGDGTRLSIL.

DNA of the CDR3: TGTGCCATCAGTGAGCCTGAAACAGGAATCAATGAGCAGTTCTTC. Its translation is CAISEPETGINEQFF. The gene calls are TRBV10-3 and TRBJ2-1, with D possibly matching TRBD1 (5 bases). CDR3 length equals 15 residues. The germline V gene encodes CDR1 ENHRY and CDR2 SYGVKD. With 2 bases removed from V and 6 bases from J, the gap between germline ends came to 14 bases.

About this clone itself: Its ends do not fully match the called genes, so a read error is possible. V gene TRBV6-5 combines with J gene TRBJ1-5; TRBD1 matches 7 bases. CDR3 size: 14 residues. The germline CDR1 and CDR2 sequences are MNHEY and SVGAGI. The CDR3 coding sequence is TGTGCCAGCAGACCGGACAGGTCAAATCAGCCCCGGCATTTT. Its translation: CASRPDRSNQPRHF.

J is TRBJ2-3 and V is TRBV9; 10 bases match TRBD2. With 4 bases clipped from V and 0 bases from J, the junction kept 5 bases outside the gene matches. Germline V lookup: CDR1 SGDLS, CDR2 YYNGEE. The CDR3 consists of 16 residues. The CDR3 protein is CASSSGLAESTDTQYF. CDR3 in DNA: TGTGCCAGCAGCTCTGGACTAGCGGAGAGCACAGATACGCAGTATTTT.